This TCR beta chain was obtained from a study of neurological immune-mediated disorders. Regarding the study as a whole: HTLV-1-associated myelopathy led in TCR clonal expansion, while multiple sclerosis ranked lowest, below healthy controls.

The unsorted libraries originated from 2 million PBMCs that had been stored at -80 C. This clonotype appeared many times. Its target is not known. At one end, the junction sequence differs from germline, possibly due to a read error. From 15-18 subjects, each sequencing run yielded over 170 million TCR-beta sequences. Each CDR3 protein is one row after TCRdb ran MiXCR on the 5' RACE reads. The sample lists about 60,000 distinct CDR3 sequences, around 3.4% occurring once. The sequence was obtained from a woman aged 55-75 years with multiple sclerosis. Sequences were obtained from PBMCs.

Here the CDR3 reads CATSRDRFYEPQHF. The CDR3 bases are TGTGCCACCAGCCGAGACAGGTTTTATGAGCCCCAGCATTTT. The chain carries TRBV15 and TRBJ1-5; TRBD1 might be the D (6 bases). Per germline, CDR1 LNHNV and CDR2 YYDKDF (reference sequence). CDR3 size: 14 residues. The full variable domain, rest sourced from reference TRBV15 and TRBJ1-5, is DAMVIQNPRYQVTQFGKPVTLSCSQTLNHNVMYWYQQKSSQAPKLLFHYYDKDFNNEADTPDNFQSRRPNTSFCFLDIRSPGLGDTAMYLCATSRDRFYEPQHFGDGTRLSIL.